This T cell receptor (beta chain) derives from a study of blood T cell repertoires in COVID-19. Across the whole study: There were acute and convalescent COVID-19 samples, and they came from the United States, Italy and Spain.

Per germline, CDR1 ENHRY and CDR2 SYGVKD. With 3 bases removed from V and 3 bases from J, the gap between germline ends came to 9 bases. The CDR3 is 14 amino acids. As handled by the study authors: Cell counts per sample came from amplifying reference gene primers. Sequenced by immunoSEQ multiplex PCR; TCRdb stores in-frame clones only, minus some. Clone size and V and J calls were adopted from that table, with D and trimming inferred from the DNA. The repertoire consists of around 110,000 clones, with 90% occurring once and the leading ten covering roughly 2%. What was sequenced was peripheral blood. This chain links TRBV10-3 with TRBJ2-1; D is perhaps TRBD2 (6 bases). The TCR was taken from a human donor with active COVID-19. The donor label of this sample is uncertain. CDR3 nucleotides: TGTGCCATCAGTGACAGGGAGGACTACAATGAGCAGTTCTTC. It yields the protein CAISDREDYNEQFF.